This T cell receptor beta chain was recorded in a study of blood T cell repertoires in COVID-19. Across the whole study: Collection of acute and convalescent COVID-19 samples took place in the United States, Italy and Spain. Sample material is recorded as cDNA or gDNA derived from T cells, B-cell-depleted T cells, or PBMCs.

In the study's own analysis: Reference gene primer amplification in the assay estimated nucleated cell counts. Method: immunoSEQ multiplex PCR; TCRdb's copy keeps in-frame clones and lacks some. V and J calls and clone size are copied from that table; D and trimming were computed from the DNA. Here the sample spans 120,000 to 150,000 clones, around four fifths being singletons. J lost 6 bases, V lost 5 bases, and 10 bases had no gene match. This CDR3 comprises 15 residues. The germline gives CDR1 MNHEY, CDR2 SMNVEV (reference sequence). By sample share, this clone is large (0.1 to 1%). Source material: peripheral blood. The chain uses TRBV27 and TRBJ2-3; 8 nucleotides align to TRBD2. This receptor was identified in a woman between 35 and 50 years old with active or convalescent COVID-19. CDR3 coding DNA: TGTGCCAGCAGTCAGGGACTAGAGGCGAGGGATACGCAGTATTTT. It encodes CASSQGLEARDTQYF.